This T cell receptor (beta chain) was sequenced during a study of vaccination effects on CD4 cells after COVID-19. Study in general: Wells each received around 2 million PBMC, cultured with around 10 IU/ml IL-2 and about 9.4 ug/ml peptides.

This clone has more than one count but fewer than ten. The antigen remains unidentified. Assay: immunoSEQ multiplex PCR; the TCRdb copy retains only in-frame clones and omits some. The sample lists approximately 60,000 clones, around 84% occurring once. The culture ran for approximately 10 days, and then CD4+ T cells were isolated. Each participant was administered two doses of either the BNT162b2 or the mRNA-1273 vaccine. V shed 3 bases, J shed 7 bases, and the junction held 10 bases outside the gene matches. The CDR3 is made up of 16 amino acids. From germline, CDR1 is KGHDR and CDR2 SFDVKD. The clonotype comes from a human donor who received a COVID-19 vaccine. Source: CD4+ T cells from PBMCs cultured without peptide, taken after COVID-19 vaccination. The V gene is TRBV24-1, the J gene TRBJ2-5, with TRBD1 matching over 10 bases. CDR3 residues: CATSDTDRGTPGTQYF. CDR3 nucleotide sequence: TGTGCCACCAGTGATACGGACAGGGGGACTCCGGGGACCCAGTACTTC.